The rows below give T cell receptor beta chains drawn from one sample of a study of blood T cell repertoires in COVID-19. Using immunoSEQ multiplex PCR, the repertoire was profiled, and TCRdb retains in-frame clones only, with some absent. The table has 100,000 or so clones, just over 90% seen once; the top ten hold approximately 4.1%. The sample consisted of peripheral blood. The receptors originated from a woman aged 50 to 65 in a cohort sampled during active COVID-19. The CDR3 runs from the conserved cysteine through the conserved F or W. D genes are given only for firm matches. The size field is filled for only some rows; it gives once, few, many or a size class.

CDR3 protein: CASSPIQGGGSPLHF; CDR3 DNA: TGTGCCAGCAGTCCAATACAAGGTGGGGGGTCACCCCTCCACTTT; V gene: TRBV27; D gene: .; clone size: .; J gene: TRBJ1-6
CDR3 protein: CASSLGQGDGYTF; CDR3 DNA: TGTGCCAGCAGTTTGGGACAGGGGGACGGCTACACCTTC; V gene: TRBV27; D gene: TRBD1; clone size: .; J gene: TRBJ1-2
CDR3 protein: CATRSHGGDGYTF; CDR3 DNA: TGTGCCACCAGATCGCACGGAGGGGATGGCTACACCTTC; V gene: TRBV10-3; D gene: .; clone size: .; J gene: TRBJ1-2
CDR3 protein: CASSPRTGKAPYEQYF; CDR3 DNA: TGTGCCAGCAGTCCCCGGACAGGGAAGGCCCCCTACGAGCAGTACTTC; V gene: TRBV27; D gene: TRBD1; clone size: .; J gene: TRBJ2-7
CDR3 protein: CASSLRGSSGETQYF; CDR3 DNA: TGTGCCAGCAGCTTGCGGGGGAGCTCGGGAGAGACCCAGTACTTC; V gene: TRBV5-5; D gene: .; clone size: .; J gene: TRBJ2-5
CDR3 protein: CASSRAYETRGPAEQYF; CDR3 DNA: TGTGCCAGCAGCCGGGCGTACGAAACCAGGGGGCCGGCCGAGCAGTACTTC; V gene: TRBV3-1/TRBV3-2; D gene: TRBD1; clone size: .; J gene: TRBJ2-7
CDR3 protein: CASSQGQDQETQYF; CDR3 DNA: TGTGCCAGCTCACAGGGGCAGGACCAAGAGACCCAGTACTTC; V gene: TRBV18; D gene: .; clone size: .; J gene: TRBJ2-5
CDR3 protein: CASSSVGVLYGYTF; CDR3 DNA: TGCGCCAGCAGCTCCGTCGGGGTTCTCTATGGCTACACCTTC; V gene: TRBV5-1; D gene: .; clone size: .; J gene: TRBJ1-2
CDR3 protein: CASKGGRNQETQYF; CDR3 DNA: TGTGCCAGCAAGGGGGGGCGGAACCAAGAGACCCAGTACTTC; V gene: TRBV7-2; D gene: .; clone size: .; J gene: TRBJ2-5
CDR3 protein: CATSRERRAPGAFF; CDR3 DNA: TGTGCCACCAGCAGAGAACGGAGGGCGCCGGGGGCTTTCTTT; V gene: TRBV15; D gene: .; clone size: .; J gene: TRBJ1-1
CDR3 protein: CASSYSGSSYEQYF; CDR3 DNA: TGTGCCAGCAGTTATAGCGGGAGCAGCTACGAGCAGTACTTC; V gene: TRBV6-5; D gene: TRBD2; clone size: .; J gene: TRBJ2-7
CDR3 protein: CASSPPRTGAEAFF; CDR3 DNA: TGTGCCAGCTCACCACCCAGGACAGGGGCTGAAGCTTTCTTT; V gene: TRBV18; D gene: TRBD1; clone size: .; J gene: TRBJ1-1
CDR3 protein: CASSIPPRGRNEKLFF; CDR3 DNA: TGTGCCAGTAGTATTCCTCCCAGGGGGCGAAATGAAAAACTGTTTTTT; V gene: TRBV19; D gene: TRBD1; clone size: .; J gene: TRBJ1-4
CDR3 protein: CASRVRRTDTQYF; CDR3 DNA: TGTGCCAGCCGAGTCAGGAGGACAGATACGCAGTATTTT; V gene: TRBV6-5; D gene: .; clone size: .; J gene: TRBJ2-3
CDR3 protein: CASSLSDISYNEQFF; CDR3 DNA: TGTGCCAGCAGTTTGTCTGACATCTCCTACAATGAGCAGTTCTTC; V gene: TRBV28; D gene: .; clone size: .; J gene: TRBJ2-1
CDR3 protein: CASSTFGGGDQETQYF; CDR3 DNA: TGTGCCAGTTCCACCTTCGGCGGGGGCGACCAAGAGACCCAGTACTTC; V gene: TRBV19; D gene: .; clone size: .; J gene: TRBJ2-5
CDR3 protein: CASRDRGSQETQYF; CDR3 DNA: TGTGCCAGCAGGGACAGGGGTAGCCAAGAGACCCAGTACTTC; V gene: TRBV7-2; D gene: TRBD1; clone size: .; J gene: TRBJ2-5
CDR3 protein: CASTGTGGEVDTQYF; CDR3 DNA: TGTGCCAGCACCGGGACAGGGGGCGAGGTAGATACGCAGTATTTT; V gene: TRBV11-3; D gene: TRBD1; clone size: .; J gene: TRBJ2-3
CDR3 protein: CASSFLGTGGETQYF; CDR3 DNA: TGTGCCAGCAGCTTCCTCGGGACAGGGGGTGAGACCCAGTACTTC; V gene: TRBV5-8; D gene: TRBD1; clone size: .; J gene: TRBJ2-5
CDR3 protein: CASSTVLAGGRYNEQFF; CDR3 DNA: TGTGCCAGTAGTACGGTTCTAGCGGGGGGTCGTTACAATGAGCAGTTCTTC; V gene: TRBV19; D gene: TRBD2; clone size: .; J gene: TRBJ2-1
CDR3 protein: CSVDVRGEADTQYF; CDR3 DNA: TGCAGCGTAGACGTCAGGGGGGAAGCAGATACGCAGTATTTT; V gene: TRBV29-1; D gene: .; clone size: once; J gene: TRBJ2-3
CDR3 protein: CASSPLGGAGGNQPQHF; CDR3 DNA: TGTGCCAGCAGCCCCCTTGGGGGGGCTGGGGGCAATCAGCCCCAGCATTTT; V gene: TRBV11-2; D gene: .; clone size: .; J gene: TRBJ1-5
CDR3 protein: CASSSRPGLATNTGELFF; CDR3 DNA: TGTGCCAGCAGCTCCCGGCCGGGACTAGCGACGAACACCGGGGAGCTGTTTTTT; V gene: TRBV7-6; D gene: TRBD2; clone size: .; J gene: TRBJ2-2
CDR3 protein: CASSLDSGGPSAQYF; CDR3 DNA: TGCGCCAGCAGCTTGGACAGCGGGGGGCCGAGCGCGCAGTATTTT; V gene: TRBV5-1; D gene: TRBD2; clone size: .; J gene: TRBJ2-3